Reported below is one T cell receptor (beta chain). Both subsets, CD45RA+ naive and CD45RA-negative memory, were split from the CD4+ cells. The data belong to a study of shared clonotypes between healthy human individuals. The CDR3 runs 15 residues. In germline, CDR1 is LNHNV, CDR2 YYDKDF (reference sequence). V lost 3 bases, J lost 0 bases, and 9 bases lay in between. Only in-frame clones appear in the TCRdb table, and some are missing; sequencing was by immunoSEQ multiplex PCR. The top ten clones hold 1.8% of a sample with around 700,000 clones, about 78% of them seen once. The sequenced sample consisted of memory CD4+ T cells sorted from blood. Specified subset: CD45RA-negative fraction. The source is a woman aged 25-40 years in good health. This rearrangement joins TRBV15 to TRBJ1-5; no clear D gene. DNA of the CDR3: TGTGCCACCAGCAGGCAGGCTTATAGCAATCAGCCCCAGCATTTT. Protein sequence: CATSRQAYSNQPQHF.